The T cell receptor beta chain under discussion was sequenced for a study of spatial heterogeneity in lung cancer. The study's findings and limits: Counts of expanded intratumoral alpha and beta TCRs tracked tumor mutation counts.

TCRdb re-analysed the 5' RACE reads in MiXCR, keeping a single row per CDR3 protein. The table has around 95,000 distinct CDR3 sequences, 3.5% to 5% seen once. Time point specified: sample taken at primary tumor resection. This clonotype occurred a few times. Its cognate antigen is unknown. The source material was lung tumor tissue, sampled at surgery. This receptor was taken from a male donor with early-stage non-small cell lung cancer.

CDR3 region: CASSLSTVNTGELFF. CDR3 sequence (DNA): TGTGCCAGCAGTTTATCGACAGTAAACACCGGGGAGCTGTTTTTT. The gene calls are TRBV27 and TRBJ2-2; TRBD1 is a possible D gene (5 bases). CDR3 length: 15 residues. Germline CDR1 is MNHEY and CDR2 is SMNVEV (reference sequence). Deletions cut 0 bases from V and 2 bases from J, with 7 bases between.